The clone carrying this T cell receptor beta chain was observed at least ten times. These data come from a study of T cells of healthy individuals. TCRdb used MiXCR to reprocess the 5' RACE reads, holding one entry per CDR3 protein. Of 50,000 to 55,000 distinct CDR3 sequences in the sample, roughly 15% were seen once. The sequence was obtained from a human donor in good health.

This CDR3 is CSVGLRLEAFF. The CDR3 coding sequence is TGCAGCGTTGGTCTCAGACTTGAAGCTTTCTTT. V gene TRBV29-1 combines with J gene TRBJ1-1; no clear D. Per the germline V gene, CDR1 is SQVTM and CDR2 is ANQGSEA. V dropped 4 bases and J dropped 7 bases, with 10 bases sitting between them. The CDR3 is 11 amino acids.